The 3 T cell receptor beta chains below were found in one sample sequenced in a study of cytomegalovirus exposure and HLA in healthy donors. PCR amplification relied on 60 Vbeta primers (plus 13 Jbeta primers). Libraries were prepared by immunoSEQ multiplex PCR; TCRdb keeps only in-frame clonotypes and omits some of them. The sample carries hundreds of thousands of clones, 77% recorded once. The sample comprised PBMCs. These receptors all come from a woman between 55 and 75 years old in good health and CMV-seropositive.

This chain uses TRBV7-3 with TRBJ1-2, with D perhaps matching TRBD1 (5 bases). The ends were cut back, 1 base at V and 8 bases at J, with 17 bases in the middle. Germline V gene data show CDR1 as SGHTA and CDR2 as FQGTGA. The CDR3 is made up of 15 amino acids. This CDR3 reads CASSLIEGQGVGYTF. DNA for the CDR3: TGTGCCAGCAGCTTAATTGAAGGCCAGGGCGTAGGCTACACCTTC. Drawing the rest from reference TRBV7-3 and TRBJ1-2, the complete variable domain is GAGVSQTPSNKVTEKGKYVELRCDPISGHTALYWYRQSLGQGPEFLIYFQGTGAADDSGLPNDRFFAVRPEGSVSTLKIQRTERGDSAVYLCASSLIEGQGVGYTFGSGTRLTVV.

This chain links TRBV18 with TRBJ2-3; perhaps TRBD1 as D (6 bases). Germline lookup yields CDR1 KGHSH and CDR2 LQKENI. This CDR3 is built from 14 residues. The ends were cut back, 3 bases at V and 4 bases at J, with 11 bases in the middle. The CDR3 region is CASSPTGRADTQYF. The CDR3 DNA reads TGTGCCAGCTCACCGACAGGCAGGGCAGATACGCAGTATTTT.

The J gene is TRBJ1-2, the V gene TRBV30, with D possibly TRBD1 on 6 matching bases. CDR3 length: 12 residues. Germline assignment: CDR1 GTSNPN and CDR2 SVGIG (reference sequence). V lost 4 bases and J 4 bases, leaving 10 bases between the germline ends. CDR3 residues: CAWNGQIYGYTF. The CDR3 nucleotides read TGTGCCTGGAACGGACAGATCTATGGCTACACCTTC. The whole variable domain, remainder taken from reference TRBV30 and TRBJ1-2, is SQTIHQWPATLVQPVGSPLSLECTVEGTSNPNLYWYRQAAGRGLQLLFYSVGIGQISSEVPQNLSASRPQDRQFILSSKKLLLSDSGFYLCAWNGQIYGYTFGSGTRLTVV.